Included here is one T cell receptor beta chain sequence, with context. What it binds is not known. The record originates from a study of beta chain features in type 1 diabetes. General study points: Overrepresentation of cells with high TCR expression could result from cDNA sequencing. VDJ junctions from patients with type 1 diabetes contained fewer insertions and more deletions. TCRB CDR3s were moderately but significantly shorter in Type 1 diabetes patients in all four CD4+ subsets. HLA effects on TCRB rearrangement stayed unresolved here.

Every bit of the isolated RNA underwent reverse transcription, so sequencing read expressed TCRB transcripts. Assay used: immunoSEQ multiplex PCR; TCRdb lists only in-frame clones, some missing. The sample records under 250,000 clones, about 14% being singletons. This sequence originates from a man younger than 45 with type 1 diabetes. The specimen sequenced was naive CD4+ T cells from blood.

The CDR3 coding sequence is TGTGCCAGTAGTAAGACAGGGGTCGTGGACATTCAGTACTTC. It is translated as CASSKTGVVDIQYF. The rearrangement links TRBV19 to TRBJ2-4; 8 bases fit TRBD1. This CDR3 contains 14 residues. The germline CDR1 and CDR2 sequences are LNHDA and SQIVND (reference sequence). Germline trimming cut 4 bases from V and 8 bases from J; bases unmatched to any gene: 7.